These T cell receptor beta chains were read from a single sample in a study of T cells after yellow fever vaccination. Each CDR3 protein gets one entry after TCRdb re-called the 5' RACE reads with MiXCR. Altogether 510,000 or so distinct CDR3 sequences are present, over 15% being singletons, with the ten largest covering 14%. The source material was PBMCs, sampled 15 days after the yellow fever booster vaccination. The receptors here all came from a man younger than 45 who received the YFV17D yellow fever vaccine. CDR3s include the opening cysteine and the closing phenylalanine or tryptophan. Not all rows give a size; the values are once, few, many and, for expanded clones, a class.

V: TRBV20-1
size: -
J: TRBJ2-3
CDR3: CSASSQLAGTTDTQYF

V: TRBV12-3/TRBV12-4
size: -
J: TRBJ1-4
CDR3: CASSFAAPGQTHF

V: TRBV6-1
size: -
J: TRBJ2-4
CDR3: CASSETRAKNIQYF

V: TRBV6-5
size: few
J: TRBJ2-5
CDR3: CASKAMVRRTQYF

V: TRBV6-1
size: -
J: TRBJ1-2
CDR3: CASSPTGSYGYTF

V: TRBV10-3
size: -
J: TRBJ2-5
CDR3: CAISDRDRGQETQYF

V: TRBV5-1
size: -
J: TRBJ2-3
CDR3: CASRLAGTRGSDTQYF

V: TRBV7-2
size: few
J: TRBJ2-2
CDR3: CASSADFYTGELFF

V: TRBV20-1
size: -
J: TRBJ2-4
CDR3: CSAILWGGGAKNIQYF

V: TRBV24-1
size: once
J: TRBJ2-5
CDR3: CATSNPQGGGETQYF

V: TRBV6-5
size: -
J: TRBJ2-2
CDR3: CASSSVGLAGVPGELFF

V: TRBV29-1
size: few
J: TRBJ2-7
CDR3: CSAAASGTGVYEQYF

V: TRBV12-3/TRBV12-4
size: many
J: TRBJ2-3
CDR3: CASSPRRTDTQYF

V: TRBV5-1
size: -
J: TRBJ2-7
CDR3: CASSLEGGFNEQYF

V: TRBV10-3
size: once
J: TRBJ2-1
CDR3: CASSESGLAYRRTEQFF

V: TRBV21-1
size: -
J: TRBJ1-5
CDR3: CASSPRRTGVQPQHF

V: TRBV7-2
size: -
J: TRBJ1-1
CDR3: CASSFTGTGMIGTEAFF

V: TRBV4-3
size: -
J: TRBJ2-5
CDR3: CASSQDSGPESTQYF

V: TRBV15
size: -
J: TRBJ2-7
CDR3: CATSRSQAGVIHEQYF

V: TRBV7-2
size: few
J: TRBJ2-3
CDR3: CASSPGAAYTDTQYF

V: TRBV6-2/TRBV6-3
size: few
J: TRBJ2-5
CDR3: CASREIDSLGTQYF

V: TRBV5-1
size: -
J: TRBJ2-7
CDR3: CASSFSLAGDFYEQYF

V: TRBV6-2/TRBV6-3
size: -
J: TRBJ2-1
CDR3: CASSLPSGDYNEQFF

V: TRBV25-1
size: many
J: TRBJ1-6
CDR3: CASSGTGTAGQWVKNSPLHF

V: TRBV3-1
size: few
J: TRBJ2-1
CDR3: CASSPLGSGIHNEQFF

V: TRBV4-3
size: -
J: TRBJ2-7
CDR3: CASSQEWKSLWDYEQYF

V: TRBV20-1
size: few
J: TRBJ1-5
CDR3: CSARDAGGVGQPQHF

V: TRBV7-8
size: -
J: TRBJ2-3
CDR3: CASSTYRGRYTDTQYF

V: TRBV2
size: -
J: TRBJ2-7
CDR3: CASMTSGSSYEQYF

V: TRBV5-1
size: -
J: TRBJ2-7
CDR3: CASSLELTVQYF

V: TRBV6-1
size: few
J: TRBJ2-2
CDR3: CAAGIPGADTGELFF

V: TRBV7-2
size: -
J: TRBJ2-3
CDR3: CASSLYWGDTQYF

V: TRBV7-2
size: few
J: TRBJ1-4
CDR3: CASTERNEKLFF

V: TRBV11-2
size: -
J: TRBJ2-2
CDR3: CASSAHGLAGSNTGELFF

V: TRBV6-2/TRBV6-3
size: -
J: TRBJ2-1
CDR3: CASSYIRVDEQFF

V: TRBV3-1
size: -
J: TRBJ2-7
CDR3: CASSEALGSSYEQYF

V: TRBV29-1
size: -
J: TRBJ1-5
CDR3: CSVDPGIRDQPQHF

V: TRBV20-1
size: -
J: TRBJ2-7
CDR3: CSAQTSGKYEQYF

V: TRBV23-1
size: -
J: TRBJ2-2
CDR3: CASSRSPHEGAYGELFF

V: TRBV5-1
size: -
J: TRBJ2-2
CDR3: CASGPTGELFF

V: TRBV7-8
size: -
J: TRBJ2-3
CDR3: CASSLSGVTDTQYF

V: TRBV9
size: few
J: TRBJ1-2
CDR3: CASSVDWQNYGYTF

V: TRBV11-2
size: -
J: TRBJ2-3
CDR3: CASSTLLLAATQYF

V: TRBV12-3/TRBV12-4
size: few
J: TRBJ2-2
CDR3: CASSTESWRELFF

V: TRBV6-5
size: few
J: TRBJ2-2
CDR3: CASSYSRSSGRFTGELFF

V: TRBV6-1
size: -
J: TRBJ1-5
CDR3: CASSPGTNSNQPQHF

V: TRBV12-3/TRBV12-4
size: -
J: TRBJ2-1
CDR3: CASSPRLAMGSNEQFF

V: TRBV23-1
size: few
J: TRBJ2-7
CDR3: CASTSIGGRVSYEQYF

V: TRBV6-4
size: -
J: TRBJ2-5
CDR3: CASSDPTSGRVRETQYF

V: TRBV5-6
size: -
J: TRBJ2-1
CDR3: CASSFTLNEQFF

V: TRBV5-1
size: -
J: TRBJ2-1
CDR3: CASSLEGQIGNEQFF

V: TRBV7-2
size: few
J: TRBJ2-3
CDR3: CASSLAHRSTDTQYF

V: TRBV27
size: -
J: TRBJ2-2
CDR3: CASSFGLPSYTGELFF

V: TRBV28
size: few
J: TRBJ2-2
CDR3: CASSSSAPSGAGTGELFF